Following are 17 T cell receptor beta chains from one sample sequenced in a study of blood T cell repertoires in COVID-19. Using immunoSEQ multiplex PCR, the repertoire was profiled, and TCRdb retains in-frame clones only, with some absent. The table includes about 340,000 clones, 86% detected once. The sequencing input was peripheral blood. The receptor set was obtained from an older woman with COVID-19, enrolled during active disease.

V and J are TRBV6-5 and TRBJ2-7; 9 bases map to TRBD1. Germline-derived CDR1 and CDR2 are MNHEY and SVGAGI. CDR3 length: 14 amino acids. The V gene end was trimmed by 4 bases and the J gene end by 5 bases; junction bases not matched to a gene: 6. DNA for the CDR3: TGTGCCAGCAGTTTAACAGGGGGCATAGACGAGCAGTACTTC. Translating it yields CASSLTGGIDEQYF.

The gene calls are TRBV9 and TRBJ2-3; 12 bases match TRBD2. J was trimmed by 3 bases and V by 3 bases; bases with no gene match: 5. The CDR3 has 16 amino acids. Germline CDR1 is SGDLS and CDR2 is YYNGEE. The CDR3 loop reads CASSASLAGGTDTQYF. CDR3 DNA: TGTGCCAGCAGCGCCTCACTAGCGGGGGGAACAGATACGCAGTATTTT.

The chain is built from TRBV2 and TRBJ1-2; no reliable D call. The CDR3 loop spans 13 amino acids. The V end was cut by 6 bases, the J end by 4 bases, with 12 bases between. CDR1 and CDR2 (germline): SNHLY, FYNNEI. The CDR3: CASSERHGYGYTF. CDR3 in DNA: TGTGCCAGCAGCGAGAGACACGGCTATGGCTACACCTTC.

This rearrangement joins TRBV7-9 to TRBJ1-5; D is perhaps TRBD1 (5 bases). The V end was cut by 5 bases, the J end by 3 bases, with 14 bases between. The germline CDR1 and CDR2 sequences are SEHNR and FQNEAQ (reference sequence). The CDR3 is 15 residues long. CDR3 sequence reads: CASSPAGGDNQPQHF. CDR3 DNA sequence: TGTGCCAGCAGCCCCGCGGGGGGGGACAATCAGCCCCAGCATTTT.

The chain links TRBV12-5 to TRBJ2-3, with D perhaps matching TRBD1 (5 bases). The CDR3 totals 13 residues. Germline CDR1 and CDR2: LGHNT and FRNRAP. V lost 3 bases to trimming and J lost 6 bases, with 10 bases between them. This CDR3 is CASGLPGWDTQYF. In nucleotides, the CDR3 is TGTGCTAGTGGTTTACCAGGGTGGGATACGCAGTATTTT.

This chain connects TRBV19 to TRBJ2-5; 16 bases line up with TRBD2. CDR1 is LNHDA, CDR2 SQIVND, per germline (reference sequence). The CDR3 is made up of 18 amino acids. V lost 2 bases, J lost 2 bases, and 5 bases stayed unmatched. The CDR3 DNA reads TGTGCCAGTAGTATAACCGGGACTAGCGGGGGGGGTCAAGAGACCCAGTACTTC. Protein sequence: CASSITGTSGGGQETQYF.

The V gene is TRBV6-2 or TRBV6-3, the J gene TRBJ2-7, with a tentative D call TRBD2 (6 bases). The CDR3 loop spans 15 amino acids. V was clipped by 6 bases and J by 0 bases, with 15 bases between them. Germline CDR1 MNHEY, CDR2 SVGEGT. The CDR3 DNA reads as TGTGCCAGCAGCCCTGGACTATGGAGCTCCTACGAGCAGTACTTC. It encodes CASSPGLWSSYEQYF.

This clone was counted a single time. The rearrangement links TRBV7-9 to TRBJ1-2; 7 bases match TRBD1. The CDR3 spans 15 residues. From germline, CDR1 is SEHNR and CDR2 FQNEAQ (reference sequence). Trimming cost V 1 base and J 3 bases; bases outside gene matches: 5. The CDR3 DNA reads as TGTGCCAGCAGCTTAGGGTCAGGGGGAGACTATGGCTACACCTTC. It is translated as CASSLGSGGDYGYTF.

The rearrangement joins TRBV19 to TRBJ2-7; the match to TRBD1 covers 9 bases. CDR1 LNHDA and CDR2 SQIVND come from the germline V gene (reference sequence). This CDR3 has 15 residues. The V segment lost 4 bases and the J segment 6 bases; nucleotides outside the gene matches: 10. The CDR3 loop is CASSTTGGVRVEQYF. The CDR3 bases are TGTGCCAGTAGTACCACAGGGGGCGTCCGAGTCGAGCAGTACTTC. Together with reference TRBV19 and TRBJ2-7, the CDR3 gives the full variable domain: DGGITQSPKYLFRKEGQNVTLSCEQNLNHDAMYWYRQDPGQGLRLIYYSQIVNDFQKGDIAEGYSVSREKKESFPLTVTSAQKNPTAFYLCASSTTGGVRVEQYFGPGTRLTVT.

This sequence joins TRBV7-2 and TRBJ1-1, with TRBD1 matching 9 bases. The germline V gene has CDR1 SGHTA and CDR2 FQGNSA. The trim removed 1 base at V and 5 bases at J, leaving 5 bases unmatched. The CDR3 consists of 15 residues. The CDR3 coding sequence is TGTGCCAGCAGCTTAGTTGCGGGACAGGGAACTGAAGCTTTCTTT. Translation: CASSLVAGQGTEAFF. Together with reference TRBV7-2 and TRBJ1-1, the CDR3 gives the full variable domain: GAGVSQSPSNKVTEKGKDVELRCDPISGHTALYWYRQSLGQGLEFLIYFQGNSAPDKSGLPSDRFSAERTGGSVSTLTIQRTQQEDSAVYLCASSLVAGQGTEAFFGQGTRLTVV.

The chain combines TRBV11-2 with TRBJ2-2; 11 bases are a match to TRBD2. V dropped 2 bases and J dropped 0; count of bases not matched to a gene: 8. The CDR3 runs to 19 residues. In germline, CDR1 is SGHAT, CDR2 FQNNGV. The CDR3 DNA is TGTGCCAGCAGCTTACCTAGCGGGGGGTATATCGCGAACACCGGGGAGCTGTTTTTT. Protein: CASSLPSGGYIANTGELFF.

As DNA, the CDR3 is TGTGCCAGCAGCTTCACAGGGGGAAGCACTGAAGCTTTCTTT. This gives the protein CASSFTGGSTEAFF. The chain employs TRBV7-3 and TRBJ1-1, with TRBD1 identical over 8 bases. CDR3 length equals 14 residues. CDR1 is SGHTA and CDR2 is FQGTGA in the germline V gene. J was trimmed by 4 bases and V by 3 bases; bases with no gene match: 4.

V usage is TRBV5-6 and J usage is TRBJ1-3; 7 bases align to TRBD1. Germline V CDR1 and CDR2: SGHDT, YYEEEE. The CDR3 is made up of 15 amino acids. With V trimmed by 4 bases and J by 0 bases, 4 bases remained unmatched. The CDR3 sequence is CASSAGTASGNTIYF. As DNA, the CDR3 is TGTGCCAGCAGCGCTGGGACAGCCTCTGGAAACACCATATATTTT. Based on the CDR3 plus reference TRBV5-6 and TRBJ1-3, the full variable domain is DAGVTQSPTHLIKTRGQQVTLRCSPKSGHDTVSWYQQALGQGPQFIFQYYEEEERQRGNFPDRFSGHQFPNYSSELNVNALLLGDSALYLCASSAGTASGNTIYFGEGSWLTVV.

Comment on this clone: This specimen includes other DNA sequences encoding the same CDR3. This chain links TRBV9 with TRBJ1-1; D unresolved. The germline V gene has CDR1 SGDLS and CDR2 YYNGEE. Trimming left V 2 bases short and J 3 bases short, with 8 bases between. This CDR3 comprises 13 residues. The CDR3 DNA follows: TGTGCCAGCAGCGTGGAGGGTGACACTGAAGCTTTCTTT. Protein sequence: CASSVEGDTEAFF.

The table lists this clone with many counts. The CDR3: CASSGLAVEQYF. Written as DNA, the CDR3 is TGTGCCAGCAGTGGACTGGCGGTCGAGCAGTACTTC. This chain joins TRBV12-3 or TRBV12-4 and TRBJ2-7, with D possibly matching TRBD2 (5 bases). The V gene lost 5 bases and the J gene lost 6 bases, with 11 bases spanning the gap. CDR3 length: 12 residues.

The V call is TRBV30, the J call TRBJ1-3; a possible D gene is TRBD1 (5 bases). The CDR3 loop spans 15 amino acids. V was cut by 4 bases and J by 4 bases, with 17 bases left in between. The germline V gene encodes CDR1 GTSNPN and CDR2 SVGIG (reference sequence). The DNA for the CDR3 is TGTGCCTGGAATAGGTGGAGAACAGGAGGAAACACCATATATTTT. It is translated as CAWNRWRTGGNTIYF.

The genes are TRBV25-1 and TRBJ1-1, with 8 nucleotides matching TRBD1. CDR1 MGHDK and CDR2 SYGVNS come from the germline V gene. V gave up 2 bases and J gave up 1 base; unmatched junction bases: 6. CDR3 size: 16 residues. The CDR3 loop reads CASSERQGSANTEAFF. DNA for the CDR3: TGTGCCAGCAGTGAACGACAGGGGTCGGCGAACACTGAAGCTTTCTTT.